The TCR beta chain described here comes from a study of shared clonotypes between healthy human individuals. CD45RO-negative, CCR7-positively selected cells formed the naive CD8 fraction, excluding terminally differentiated effector memory CD45RA+ cells. As for this clone: An end of the junction does not agree with germline; a read error may underlie this. In the same sample, other DNA sequences code for this CDR3.

Per the germline V gene, CDR1 is SGHVS and CDR2 is FQNEAQ. This CDR3 has 15 amino acids. The method was immunoSEQ multiplex PCR; TCRdb's version includes in-frame clones alone and lacks a portion of them. The sample lists roughly 2,000,000 clones, about 94% occurring once. The TCR sequence derives from a man younger than 30 in good health. Some clones in this sample may be carry-over from other donors' samples. V is TRBV7-8 and J is TRBJ2-7; D unresolved. The sequenced material came from naive CD8+ T cells from PBMCs. CDR3 protein: CASSRSRAAIYEQYF. DNA of the CDR3: TGTGCCAGCAGCCGAAGTCGGGCCGCCATCTACGAGCAGTACTTT.